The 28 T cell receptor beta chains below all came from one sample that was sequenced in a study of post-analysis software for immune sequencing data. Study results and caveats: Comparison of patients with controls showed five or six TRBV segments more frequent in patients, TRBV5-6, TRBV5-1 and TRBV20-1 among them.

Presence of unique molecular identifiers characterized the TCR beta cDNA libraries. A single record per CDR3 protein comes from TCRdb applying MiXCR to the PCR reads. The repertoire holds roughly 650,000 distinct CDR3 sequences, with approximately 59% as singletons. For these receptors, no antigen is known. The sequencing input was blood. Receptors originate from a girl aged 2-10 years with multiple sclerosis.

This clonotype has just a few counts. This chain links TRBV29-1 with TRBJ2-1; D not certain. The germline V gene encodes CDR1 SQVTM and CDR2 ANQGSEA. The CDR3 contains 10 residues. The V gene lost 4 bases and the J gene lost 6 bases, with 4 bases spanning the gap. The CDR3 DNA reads TGCAGCGTTGGGAGCAATGAGCAGTTCTTC. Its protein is CSVGSNEQFF.

The CDR3 coding sequence is TGTGCCAGCAGCGTAGTATCTGATCTAGGATTTTCTTTGTACAATGAGCAGTTCTTC. Encoded protein: CASSVVSDLGFSLYNEQFF. The chain recombines TRBV9 with TRBJ2-1, with D uncertain. V lost 0 bases and J 4 bases, leaving 23 bases between the germline ends. The CDR3 is 19 residues long. The V gene's germline CDR1 is SGDLS and CDR2 YYNGEE.

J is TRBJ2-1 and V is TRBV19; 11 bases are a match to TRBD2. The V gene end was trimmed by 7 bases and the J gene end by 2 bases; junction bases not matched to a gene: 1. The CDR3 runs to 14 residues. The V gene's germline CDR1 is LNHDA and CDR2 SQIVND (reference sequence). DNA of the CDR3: TGTGCCAGTAAGACTAGCGGGGCCTACAATGAGCAGTTCTTC. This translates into CASKTSGAYNEQFF.

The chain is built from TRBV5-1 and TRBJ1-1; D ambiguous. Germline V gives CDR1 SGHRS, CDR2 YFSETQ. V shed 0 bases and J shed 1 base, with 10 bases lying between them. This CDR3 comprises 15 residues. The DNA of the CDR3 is TGCGCCAGCAGCTTGGCGGGCACCTCGAACACTGAAGCTTTCTTT. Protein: CASSLAGTSNTEAFF. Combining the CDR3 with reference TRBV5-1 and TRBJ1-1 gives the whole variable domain KAGVTQTPRYLIKTRGQQVTLSCSPISGHRSVSWYQQTPGQGLQFLFEYFSETQRNKGNFPGRFSGRQFSNSRSEMNVSTLELGDSALYLCASSLAGTSNTEAFFGQGTRLTVV.

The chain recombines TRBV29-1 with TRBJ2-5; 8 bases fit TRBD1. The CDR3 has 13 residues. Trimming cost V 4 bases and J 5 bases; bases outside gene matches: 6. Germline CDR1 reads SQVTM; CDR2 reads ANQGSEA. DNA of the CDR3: TGCAGCGTTGGGCAGGGGGCTACGGAGACCCAGTACTTC. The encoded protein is CSVGQGATETQYF.

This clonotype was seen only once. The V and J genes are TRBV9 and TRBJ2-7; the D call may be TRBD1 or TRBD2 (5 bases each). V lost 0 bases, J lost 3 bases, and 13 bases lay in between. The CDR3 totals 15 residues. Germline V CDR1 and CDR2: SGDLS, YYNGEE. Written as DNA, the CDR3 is TGTGCCAGCAGCGTAGAGGGGAGCGATAGCTACGAGCAGTACTTC. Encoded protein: CASSVEGSDSYEQYF.

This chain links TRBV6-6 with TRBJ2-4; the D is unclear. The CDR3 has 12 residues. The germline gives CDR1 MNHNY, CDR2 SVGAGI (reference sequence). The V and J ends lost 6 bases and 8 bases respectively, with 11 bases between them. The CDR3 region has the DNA TGTGCCAGCAGGCCTAATGAGGACATTCAGTACTTC. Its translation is CASRPNEDIQYF.

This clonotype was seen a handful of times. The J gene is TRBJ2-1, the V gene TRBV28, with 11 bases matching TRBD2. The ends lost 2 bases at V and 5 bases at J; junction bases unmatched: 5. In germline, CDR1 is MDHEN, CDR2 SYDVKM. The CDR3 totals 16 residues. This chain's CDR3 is CASSLGVAGGHNEQFF. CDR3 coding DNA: TGTGCCAGCAGTTTAGGCGTAGCGGGGGGGCACAATGAGCAGTTCTTC.

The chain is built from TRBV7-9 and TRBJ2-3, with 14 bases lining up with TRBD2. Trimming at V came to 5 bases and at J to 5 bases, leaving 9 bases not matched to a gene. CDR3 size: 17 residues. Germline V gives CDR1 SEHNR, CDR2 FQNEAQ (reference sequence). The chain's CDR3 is CASSPTTSGGAVDTQYF. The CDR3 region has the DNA TGTGCCAGCAGCCCCACGACTAGCGGGGGGGCAGTAGATACGCAGTATTTT.

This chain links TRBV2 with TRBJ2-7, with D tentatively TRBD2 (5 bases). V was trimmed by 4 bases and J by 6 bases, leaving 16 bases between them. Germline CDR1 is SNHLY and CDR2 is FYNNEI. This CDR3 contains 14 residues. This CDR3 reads CASSVITGTSEQYF. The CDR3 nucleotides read TGTGCCAGCAGTGTTATTACGGGAACTAGCGAGCAGTACTTC. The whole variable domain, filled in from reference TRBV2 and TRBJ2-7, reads EPEVTQTPSHQVTQMGQEVILRCVPISNHLYFYWYRQILGQKVEFLVSFYNNEISEKSEIFDDQFSVERPDGSNFTLKIRSTKLEDSAMYFCASSVITGTSEQYFGPGTRLTVT.

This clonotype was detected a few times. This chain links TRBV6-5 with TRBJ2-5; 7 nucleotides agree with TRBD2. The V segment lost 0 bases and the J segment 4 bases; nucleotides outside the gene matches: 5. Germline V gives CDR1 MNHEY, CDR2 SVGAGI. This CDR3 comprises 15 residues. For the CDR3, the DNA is TGTGCCAGCAGTTACTCGGGGGACTACCTAGAGACCCAGTACTTC. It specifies CASSYSGDYLETQYF.

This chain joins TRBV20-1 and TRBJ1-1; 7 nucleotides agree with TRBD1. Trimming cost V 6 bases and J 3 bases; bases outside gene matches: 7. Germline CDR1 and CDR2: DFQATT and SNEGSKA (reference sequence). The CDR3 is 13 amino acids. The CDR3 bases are TGCAGTGCCTCAGACAGGGTTCACACTGAAGCTTTCTTT. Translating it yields CSASDRVHTEAFF.

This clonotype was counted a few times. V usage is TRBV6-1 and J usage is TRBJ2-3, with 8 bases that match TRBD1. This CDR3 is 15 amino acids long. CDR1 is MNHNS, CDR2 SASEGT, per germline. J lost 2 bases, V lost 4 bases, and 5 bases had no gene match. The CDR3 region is CASSAYRGDTDTQYF. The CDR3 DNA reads TGTGCCAGCAGTGCGTACAGGGGGGACACAGATACGCAGTATTTT.

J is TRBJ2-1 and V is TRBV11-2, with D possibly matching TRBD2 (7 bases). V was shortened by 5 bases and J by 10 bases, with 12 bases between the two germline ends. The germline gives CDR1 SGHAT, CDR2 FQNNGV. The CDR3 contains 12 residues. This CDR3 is CASSGGAWEQFF. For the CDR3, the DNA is TGTGCCAGCAGCGGGGGGGCCTGGGAGCAGTTCTTC.

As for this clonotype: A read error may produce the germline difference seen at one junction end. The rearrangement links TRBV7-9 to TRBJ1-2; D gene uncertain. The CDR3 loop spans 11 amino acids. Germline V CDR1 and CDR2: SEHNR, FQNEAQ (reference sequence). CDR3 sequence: CAGSLGAGLTF. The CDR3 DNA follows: TGTGCCGGCAGCTTAGGTGCCGGTCTCACCTTC.

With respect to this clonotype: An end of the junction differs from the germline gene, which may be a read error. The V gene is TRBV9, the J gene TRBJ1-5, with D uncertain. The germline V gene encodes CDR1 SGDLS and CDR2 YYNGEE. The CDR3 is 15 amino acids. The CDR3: CASGVKINGVQPQHF. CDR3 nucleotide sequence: TGTGCCAGCGGCGTCAAGATTAATGGAGTTCAGCCCCAGCATTTT.

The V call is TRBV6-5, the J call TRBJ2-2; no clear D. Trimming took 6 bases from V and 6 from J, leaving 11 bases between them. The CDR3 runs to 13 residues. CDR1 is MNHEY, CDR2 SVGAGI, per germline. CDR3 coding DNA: TGTGCCAGCAGCCGTAAGCCCCCCGGGGAGCTGTTTTTT. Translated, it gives CASSRKPPGELFF.

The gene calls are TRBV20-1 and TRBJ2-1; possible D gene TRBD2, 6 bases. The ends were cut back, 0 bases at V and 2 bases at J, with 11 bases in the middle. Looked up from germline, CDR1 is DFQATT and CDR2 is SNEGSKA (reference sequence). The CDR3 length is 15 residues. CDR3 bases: TGCAGTGCTAGAGACATAGGGACTGCCTACAATGAGCAGTTCTTC. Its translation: CSARDIGTAYNEQFF.

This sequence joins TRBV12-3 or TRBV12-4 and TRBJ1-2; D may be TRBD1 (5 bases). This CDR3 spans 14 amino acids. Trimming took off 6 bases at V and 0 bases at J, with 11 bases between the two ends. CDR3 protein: CASSGGVANYGYTF. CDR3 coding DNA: TGTGCCAGCAGCGGGGGTGTAGCTAACTATGGCTACACCTTC.

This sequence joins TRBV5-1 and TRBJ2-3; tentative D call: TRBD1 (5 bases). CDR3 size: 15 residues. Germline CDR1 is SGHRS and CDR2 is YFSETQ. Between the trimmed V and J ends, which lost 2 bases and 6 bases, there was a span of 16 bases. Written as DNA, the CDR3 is TGCGCCAGCAGCTTTCAGGGCACAACCGCGGATACGCAGTATTTT. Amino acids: CASSFQGTTADTQYF.

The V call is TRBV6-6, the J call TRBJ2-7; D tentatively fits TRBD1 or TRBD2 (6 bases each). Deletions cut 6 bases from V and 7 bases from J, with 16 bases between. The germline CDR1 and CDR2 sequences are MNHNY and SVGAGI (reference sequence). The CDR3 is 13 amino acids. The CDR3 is CASRGRVGGEQYF. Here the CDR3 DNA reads TGTGCCAGCAGAGGCAGGGTAGGGGGGGAGCAGTACTTC.

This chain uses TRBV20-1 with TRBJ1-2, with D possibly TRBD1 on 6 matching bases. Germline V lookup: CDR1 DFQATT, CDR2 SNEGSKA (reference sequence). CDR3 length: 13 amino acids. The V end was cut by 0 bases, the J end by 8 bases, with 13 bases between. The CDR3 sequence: CSAREGGARGYTF. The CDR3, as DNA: TGCAGTGCTAGAGAGGGGGGGGCAAGGGGCTACACCTTC.

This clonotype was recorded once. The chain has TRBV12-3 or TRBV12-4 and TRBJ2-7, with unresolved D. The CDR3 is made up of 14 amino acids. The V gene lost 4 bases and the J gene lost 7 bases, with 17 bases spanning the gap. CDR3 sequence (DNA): TGTGCCAGCAGTTCCCCGGCCTCATGGCGGGAGCAGTACTTC. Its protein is CASSSPASWREQYF.

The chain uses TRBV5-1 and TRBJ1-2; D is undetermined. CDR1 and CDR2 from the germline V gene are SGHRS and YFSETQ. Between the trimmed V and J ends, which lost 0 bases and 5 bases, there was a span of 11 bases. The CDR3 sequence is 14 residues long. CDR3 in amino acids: CASSLATALYGYTF. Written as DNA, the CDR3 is TGCGCCAGCAGCTTGGCTACAGCTCTGTATGGCTACACCTTC.

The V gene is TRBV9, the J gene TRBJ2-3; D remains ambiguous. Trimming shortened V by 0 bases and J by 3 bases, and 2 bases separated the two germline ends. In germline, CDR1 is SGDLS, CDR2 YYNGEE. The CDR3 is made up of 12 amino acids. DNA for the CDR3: TGTGCCAGCAGCGTAGTAACAGATACGCAGTATTTT. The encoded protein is CASSVVTDTQYF.

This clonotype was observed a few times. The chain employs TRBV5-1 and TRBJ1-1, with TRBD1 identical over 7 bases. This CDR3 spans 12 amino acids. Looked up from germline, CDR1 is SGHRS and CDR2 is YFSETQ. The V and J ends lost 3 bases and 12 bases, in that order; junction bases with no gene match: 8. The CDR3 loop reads CASSSDDRVTFF. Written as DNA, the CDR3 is TGCGCCAGCAGCTCCGACGACAGGGTAACTTTCTTT.

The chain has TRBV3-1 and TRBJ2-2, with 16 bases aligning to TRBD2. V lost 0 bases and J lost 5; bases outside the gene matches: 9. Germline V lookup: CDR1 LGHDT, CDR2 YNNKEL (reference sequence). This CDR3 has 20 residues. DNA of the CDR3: TGTGCCAGCAGCCAAGATGTGGGACTAGCGGGAGGGCCGGGTACCGGGGAGCTGTTTTTT. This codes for CASSQDVGLAGGPGTGELFF. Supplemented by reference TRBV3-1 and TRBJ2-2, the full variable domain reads DTAVSQTPKYLVTQMGNDKSIKCEQNLGHDTMYWYKQDSKKFLKIMFSYNNKELIINETVPNRFSPKSPDKAHLNLHINSLELGDSAVYFCASSQDVGLAGGPGTGELFFGEGSRLTVL.

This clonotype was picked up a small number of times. The chain's CDR3 is CAISEDRGAFF. For the CDR3, the DNA is TGTGCCATCAGTGAGGACAGGGGAGCTTTCTTT. This chain links TRBV10-3 with TRBJ1-1, with TRBD1 identical over 8 bases. Germline values: CDR1 ENHRY, CDR2 SYGVKD. The CDR3 is 11 amino acids. V lost 2 bases to trimming and J lost 10 bases; unmatched junction nucleotides: 0.